This entry lists 5 T cell receptor beta chains sequenced from one sample in a study of Ad26.COV2.S vaccination and SARS-CoV-2 variants. Described treatment: some 20 received Ad26.COV2.S at low or high dose, single or two shots; a few received placebo; per-sample allocation not given. Day 63 following the first vaccine or placebo injection was when the samples were taken. Clones were sequenced by immunoSEQ multiplex PCR, and TCRdb holds only the in-frame ones, with some missing. The table has 240,000 or so clones, roughly 88% seen once. Sequenced here: peripheral blood, sampled in a trial of Ad26.COV2.S vaccine versus placebo. Receptor source: a person aged 18-65 years who received the Ad26.COV2.S COVID-19 vaccine or a placebo.

The rearrangement links TRBV6-5 to TRBJ2-1; 12 bases fit TRBD1. Germline trimming cut 6 bases from V and 7 bases from J; bases unmatched to any gene: 4. Germline values: CDR1 MNHEY, CDR2 SVGAGI. CDR3 length: 14 amino acids. The CDR3 sequence is CASRGQGALNEQFF. The CDR3 region has the DNA TGTGCCAGCAGGGGACAGGGGGCGCTAAATGAGCAGTTCTTC.

This CDR3 is CASSQGAQNNSPLHF. CDR3 sequence (DNA): TGTGCCAGCAGCCAGGGGGCGCAGAATAATTCACCCCTCCACTTT. The chain uses TRBV28 and TRBJ1-6; 8 positions match TRBD1. The CDR3 is 15 amino acids. Germline V gene data show CDR1 as MDHEN and CDR2 as SYDVKM. Germline trimming cut 6 bases from V and 5 bases from J; bases unmatched to any gene: 6.

The J gene is TRBJ1-1, the V gene TRBV9; 8 bases line up with TRBD1. From germline, CDR1 is SGDLS and CDR2 YYNGEE. There are 15 residues in the CDR3. V shed 4 bases, J shed 0 bases, and the junction held 5 bases outside the gene matches. CDR3 coding DNA: TGTGCCAGCAGCCCAGGGGGCTGGTTGAACACTGAAGCTTTCTTT. Translation gives CASSPGGWLNTEAFF. Drawing the rest from reference TRBV9 and TRBJ1-1, the complete variable domain is DSGVTQTPKHLITATGQRVTLRCSPRSGDLSVYWYQQSLDQGLQFLIQYYNGEERAKGNILERFSAQQFPDLHSELNLSSLELGDSALYFCASSPGGWLNTEAFFGQGTRLTVV.

The count of this clone is one. V is TRBV12-3 or TRBV12-4 and J is TRBJ2-5; D is ambiguous. Deletions cut 7 bases from V and 4 bases from J, with 7 bases between. This CDR3 is 11 amino acids long. The DNA of the CDR3 is TGTGCCAGCAAAACCGGAGAGACCCAGTACTTC. This encodes CASKTGETQYF.

V gene TRBV6-5 combines with J gene TRBJ1-2; 12 bases align to TRBD1. Looked up from germline, CDR1 is MNHEY and CDR2 is SVGAGI. V was clipped by 7 bases and J by 5 bases; unmatched bases: 8. The CDR3 covers 15 residues. The CDR3 is CASTPGTGGGYGYTF. CDR3 in DNA: TGTGCCAGCACCCCGGGGACAGGGGGCGGGTATGGCTACACCTTC.